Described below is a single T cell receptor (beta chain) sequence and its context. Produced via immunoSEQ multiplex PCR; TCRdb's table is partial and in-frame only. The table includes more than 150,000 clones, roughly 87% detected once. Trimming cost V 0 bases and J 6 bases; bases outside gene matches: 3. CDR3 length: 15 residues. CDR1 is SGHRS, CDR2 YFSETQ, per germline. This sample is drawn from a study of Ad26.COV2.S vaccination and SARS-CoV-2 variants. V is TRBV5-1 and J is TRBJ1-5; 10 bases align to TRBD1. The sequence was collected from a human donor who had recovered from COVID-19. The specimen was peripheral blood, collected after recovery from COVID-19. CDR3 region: CASSLGQGAGQPQHF. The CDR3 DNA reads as TGCGCCAGCAGCTTGGGACAGGGGGCTGGTCAGCCCCAGCATTTT. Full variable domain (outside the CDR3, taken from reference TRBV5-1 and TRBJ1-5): KAGVTQTPRYLIKTRGQQVTLSCSPISGHRSVSWYQQTPGQGLQFLFEYFSETQRNKGNFPGRFSGRQFSNSRSEMNVSTLELGDSALYLCASSLGQGAGQPQHFGDGTRLSIL.